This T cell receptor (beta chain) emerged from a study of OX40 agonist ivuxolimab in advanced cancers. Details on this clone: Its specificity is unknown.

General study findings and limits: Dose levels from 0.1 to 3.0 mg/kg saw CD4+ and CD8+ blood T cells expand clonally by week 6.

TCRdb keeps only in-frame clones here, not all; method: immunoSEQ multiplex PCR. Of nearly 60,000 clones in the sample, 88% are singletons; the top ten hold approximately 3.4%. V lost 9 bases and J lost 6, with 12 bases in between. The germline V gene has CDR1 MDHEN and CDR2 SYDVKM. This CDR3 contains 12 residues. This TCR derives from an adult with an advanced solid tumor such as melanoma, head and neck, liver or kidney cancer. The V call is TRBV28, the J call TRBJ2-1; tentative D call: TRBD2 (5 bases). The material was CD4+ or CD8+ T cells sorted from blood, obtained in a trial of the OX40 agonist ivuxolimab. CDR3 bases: TGTGCCAGTACGGTTGGAGGCAATGAGCAGTTCTTC. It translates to CASTVGGNEQFF. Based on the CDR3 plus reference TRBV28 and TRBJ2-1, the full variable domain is DVKVTQSSRYLVKRTGEKVFLECVQDMDHENMFWYRQDPGLGLRLIYFSYDVKMKEKGDIPEGYSVSREKKERFSLILESASTNQTSMYLCASTVGGNEQFFGPGTRLTVL.